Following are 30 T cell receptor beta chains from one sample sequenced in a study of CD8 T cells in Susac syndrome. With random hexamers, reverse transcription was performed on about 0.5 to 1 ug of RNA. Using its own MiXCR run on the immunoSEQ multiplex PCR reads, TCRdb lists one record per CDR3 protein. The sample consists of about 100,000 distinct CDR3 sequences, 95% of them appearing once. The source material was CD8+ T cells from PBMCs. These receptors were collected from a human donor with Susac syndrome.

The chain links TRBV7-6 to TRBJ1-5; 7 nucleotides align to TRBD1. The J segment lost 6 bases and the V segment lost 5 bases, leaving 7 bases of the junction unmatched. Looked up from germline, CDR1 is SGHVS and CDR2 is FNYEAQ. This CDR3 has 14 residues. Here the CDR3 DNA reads TGTGCCAGCAGCACCACAGGGGATGGTCAGCCCCAGCATTTT. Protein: CASSTTGDGQPQHF.

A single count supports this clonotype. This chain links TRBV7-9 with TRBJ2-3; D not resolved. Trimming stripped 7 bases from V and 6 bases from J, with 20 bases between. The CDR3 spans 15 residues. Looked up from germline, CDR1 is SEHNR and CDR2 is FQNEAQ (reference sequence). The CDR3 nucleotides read TGTGCCAGCATCCCAGCCGTGGTGGGTCTTGATACGCAGTATTTT. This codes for CASIPAVVGLDTQYF.

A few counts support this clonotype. In DNA form, the CDR3 reads TGTGCCAGCAGTTTGGGCGGCGGGGAGCTGTTTTTT. Translation: CASSLGGGELFF. This chain uses TRBV12-3 or TRBV12-4 with TRBJ2-2, with D unresolved. The CDR3 length is 12 residues. Trimming shortened V by 3 bases and J by 7 bases, and 6 bases separated the two germline ends.

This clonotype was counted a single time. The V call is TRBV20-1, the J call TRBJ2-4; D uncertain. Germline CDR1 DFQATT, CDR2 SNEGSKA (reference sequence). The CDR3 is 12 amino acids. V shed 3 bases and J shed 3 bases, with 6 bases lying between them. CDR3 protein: CSASSLKNIQYF. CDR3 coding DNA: TGCAGTGCTAGCAGCCTCAAAAACATTCAGTACTTC.

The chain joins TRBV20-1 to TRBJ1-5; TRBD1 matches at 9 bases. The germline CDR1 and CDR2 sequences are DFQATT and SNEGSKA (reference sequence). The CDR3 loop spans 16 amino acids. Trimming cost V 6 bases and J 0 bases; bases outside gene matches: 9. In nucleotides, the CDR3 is TGCAGTGCCACCTCCGGGACAGGGCATAGCAATCAGCCCCAGCATTTT. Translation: CSATSGTGHSNQPQHF.

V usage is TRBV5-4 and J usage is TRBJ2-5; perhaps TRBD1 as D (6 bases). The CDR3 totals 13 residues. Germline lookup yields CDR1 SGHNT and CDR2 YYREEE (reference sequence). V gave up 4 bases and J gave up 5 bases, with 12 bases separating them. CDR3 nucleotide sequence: TGTGCCAGCAGCATAGGACAGAGGGAGACCCAGTACTTC. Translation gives CASSIGQRETQYF.

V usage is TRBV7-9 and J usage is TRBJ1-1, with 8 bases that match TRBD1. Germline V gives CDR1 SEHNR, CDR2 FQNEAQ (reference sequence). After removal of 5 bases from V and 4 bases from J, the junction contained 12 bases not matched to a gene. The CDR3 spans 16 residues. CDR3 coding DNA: TGTGCCAGCAGCCTCAGCCCGACAGGGGCGGCCACTGAAGCTTTCTTT. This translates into CASSLSPTGAATEAFF.

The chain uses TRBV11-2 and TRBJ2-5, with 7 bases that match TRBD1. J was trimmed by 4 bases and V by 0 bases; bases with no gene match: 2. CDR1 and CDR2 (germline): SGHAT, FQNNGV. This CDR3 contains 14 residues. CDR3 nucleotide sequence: TGTGCCAGCAGCTTAGAAGGGGGCGGAGAGACCCAGTACTTC. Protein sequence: CASSLEGGGETQYF.

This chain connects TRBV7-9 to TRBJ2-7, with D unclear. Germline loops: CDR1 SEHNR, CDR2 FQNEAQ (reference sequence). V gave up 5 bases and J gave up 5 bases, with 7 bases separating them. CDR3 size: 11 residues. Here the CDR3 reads CASSLKDEQYF. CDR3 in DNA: TGTGCCAGCAGCCTTAAGGACGAGCAGTACTTC.

The CDR3 DNA is TGTGCCAGCAGTTTAACGGGGCCGCAGTTCTTC. The encoded protein is CASSLTGPQFF. The chain links TRBV12-3 or TRBV12-4 to TRBJ2-1; the D gene could be TRBD1 or TRBD2 (5 bases each). The germline V and J ends were trimmed by 2 bases and 12 bases, with 8 bases remaining between them. This CDR3 has 11 amino acids.

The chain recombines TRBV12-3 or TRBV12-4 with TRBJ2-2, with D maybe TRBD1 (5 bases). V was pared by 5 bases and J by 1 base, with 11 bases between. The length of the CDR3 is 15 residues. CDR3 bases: TGTGCCAGCAGTCGCCTCGACAGGAACACCGGGGAGCTGTTTTTT. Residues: CASSRLDRNTGELFF.

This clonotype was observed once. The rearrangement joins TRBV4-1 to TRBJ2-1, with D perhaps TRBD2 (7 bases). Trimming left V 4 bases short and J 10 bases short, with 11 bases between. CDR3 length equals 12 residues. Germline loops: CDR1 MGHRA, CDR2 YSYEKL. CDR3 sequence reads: CASSRKGGEQFF. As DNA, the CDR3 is TGCGCCAGCAGCCGGAAGGGGGGGGAGCAGTTCTTC.

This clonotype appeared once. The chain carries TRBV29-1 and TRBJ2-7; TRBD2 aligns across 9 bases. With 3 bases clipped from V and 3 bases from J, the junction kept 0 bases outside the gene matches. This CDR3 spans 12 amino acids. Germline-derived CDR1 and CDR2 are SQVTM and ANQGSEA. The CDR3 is CSVDSGSYEQYF. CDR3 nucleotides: TGCAGCGTTGATAGCGGGAGCTACGAGCAGTACTTC.

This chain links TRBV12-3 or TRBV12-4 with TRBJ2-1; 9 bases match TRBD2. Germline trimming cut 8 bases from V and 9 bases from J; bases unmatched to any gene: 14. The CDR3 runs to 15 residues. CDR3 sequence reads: CASYPGGGGAGEQFF. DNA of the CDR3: TGTGCCAGCTACCCTGGGGGCGGGGGGGCCGGTGAGCAGTTCTTC.

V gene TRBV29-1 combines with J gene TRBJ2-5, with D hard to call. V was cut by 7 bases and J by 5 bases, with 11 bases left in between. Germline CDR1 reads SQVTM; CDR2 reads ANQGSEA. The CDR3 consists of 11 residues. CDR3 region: CSASHAETQYF. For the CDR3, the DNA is TGCAGCGCTAGTCATGCGGAGACCCAGTACTTC.

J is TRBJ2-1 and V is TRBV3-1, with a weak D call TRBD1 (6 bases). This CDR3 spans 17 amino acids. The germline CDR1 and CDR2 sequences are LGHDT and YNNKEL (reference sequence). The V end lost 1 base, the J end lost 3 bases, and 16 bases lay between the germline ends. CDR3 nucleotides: TGTGCCAGCAGCCAAGTCCCCCCAGGGGCCTTCTACAATGAGCAGTTCTTC. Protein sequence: CASSQVPPGAFYNEQFF.

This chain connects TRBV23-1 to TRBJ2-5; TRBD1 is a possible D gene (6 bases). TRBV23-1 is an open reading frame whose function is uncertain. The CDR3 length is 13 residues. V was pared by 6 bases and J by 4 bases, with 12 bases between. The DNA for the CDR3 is TGCGCCAGCAGACAGGGTTTGGGAGAGACCCAGTACTTC. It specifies CASRQGLGETQYF.

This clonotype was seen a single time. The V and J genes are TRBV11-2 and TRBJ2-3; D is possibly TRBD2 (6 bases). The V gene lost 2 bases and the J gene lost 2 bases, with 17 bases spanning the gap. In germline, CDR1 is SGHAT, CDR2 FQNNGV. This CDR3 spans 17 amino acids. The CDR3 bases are TGTGCCAGCAGCTTATTGCTAGCCGCGGGGATCACAGATACGCAGTATTTT. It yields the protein CASSLLLAAGITDTQYF.

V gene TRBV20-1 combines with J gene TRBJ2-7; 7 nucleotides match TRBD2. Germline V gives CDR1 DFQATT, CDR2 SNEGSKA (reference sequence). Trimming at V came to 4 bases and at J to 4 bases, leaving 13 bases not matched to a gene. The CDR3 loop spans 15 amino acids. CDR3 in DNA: TGCAGTGCTAAGGGCAGCGGGGTTTGGAGTTACGAGCAGTACTTC. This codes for CSAKGSGVWSYEQYF.

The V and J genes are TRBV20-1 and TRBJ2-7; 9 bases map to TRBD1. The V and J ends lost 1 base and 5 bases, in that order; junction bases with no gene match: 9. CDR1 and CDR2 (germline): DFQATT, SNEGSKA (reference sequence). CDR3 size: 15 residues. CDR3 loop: CSARGPGQGVDEQYF. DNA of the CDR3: TGCAGTGCTAGAGGCCCGGGACAGGGTGTCGACGAGCAGTACTTC.

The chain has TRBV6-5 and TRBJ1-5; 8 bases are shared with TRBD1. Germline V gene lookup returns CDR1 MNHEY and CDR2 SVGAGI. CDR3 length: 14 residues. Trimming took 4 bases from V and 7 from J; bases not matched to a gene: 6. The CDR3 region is CASSSRTGLQPQHF. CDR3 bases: TGTGCCAGCAGTTCGAGGACAGGGTTGCAGCCCCAGCATTTT.

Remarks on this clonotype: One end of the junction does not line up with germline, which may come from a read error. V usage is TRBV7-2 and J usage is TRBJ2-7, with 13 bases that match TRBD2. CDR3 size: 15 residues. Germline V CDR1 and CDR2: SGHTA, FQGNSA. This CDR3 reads CASSLDMTSGGRIDF. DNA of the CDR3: TGTGCCAGCAGCTTAGATATGACTAGCGGGGGGCGGATCGACTTC.

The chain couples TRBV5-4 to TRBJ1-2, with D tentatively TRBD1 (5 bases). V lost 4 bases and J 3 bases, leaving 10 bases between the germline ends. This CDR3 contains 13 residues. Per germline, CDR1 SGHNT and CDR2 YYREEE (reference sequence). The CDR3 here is CASSRDGHYGYTF. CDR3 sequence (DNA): TGTGCCAGCAGCAGGGACGGCCACTATGGCTACACCTTC.

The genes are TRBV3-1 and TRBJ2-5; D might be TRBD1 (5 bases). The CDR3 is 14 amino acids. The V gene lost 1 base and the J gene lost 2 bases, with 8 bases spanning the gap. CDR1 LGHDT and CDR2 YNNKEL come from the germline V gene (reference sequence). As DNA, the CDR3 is TGTGCCAGCAGCCAAGTGAACAGGCAAGAGACCCAGTACTTC. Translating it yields CASSQVNRQETQYF.

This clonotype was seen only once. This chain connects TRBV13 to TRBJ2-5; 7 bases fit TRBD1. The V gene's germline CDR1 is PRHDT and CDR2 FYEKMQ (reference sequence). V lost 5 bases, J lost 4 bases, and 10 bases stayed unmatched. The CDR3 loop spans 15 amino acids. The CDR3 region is CASSHRGSGTETQYF. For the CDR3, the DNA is TGTGCCAGCAGCCACAGGGGTTCGGGGACAGAGACCCAGTACTTC.

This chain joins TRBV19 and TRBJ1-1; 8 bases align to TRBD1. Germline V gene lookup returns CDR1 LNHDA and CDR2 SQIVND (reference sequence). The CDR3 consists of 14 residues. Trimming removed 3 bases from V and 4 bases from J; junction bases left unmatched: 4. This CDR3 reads CASSIGQGGTEAFF. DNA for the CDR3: TGTGCCAGTAGTATCGGACAGGGTGGCACTGAAGCTTTCTTT.

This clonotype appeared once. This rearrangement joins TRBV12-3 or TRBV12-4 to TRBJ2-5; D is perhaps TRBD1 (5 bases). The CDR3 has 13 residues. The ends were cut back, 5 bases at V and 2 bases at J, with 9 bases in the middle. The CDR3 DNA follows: TGTGCCAGCAGTCGGACATATCAAGAGACCCAGTACTTC. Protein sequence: CASSRTYQETQYF.

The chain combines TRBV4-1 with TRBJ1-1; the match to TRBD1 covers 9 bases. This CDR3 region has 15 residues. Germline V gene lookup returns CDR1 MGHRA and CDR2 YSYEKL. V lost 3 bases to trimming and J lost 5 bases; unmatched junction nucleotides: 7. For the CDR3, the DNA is TGCGCCAGCAGCCACCTGACAGGGGGGAGGACTGAAGCTTTCTTT. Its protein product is CASSHLTGGRTEAFF.

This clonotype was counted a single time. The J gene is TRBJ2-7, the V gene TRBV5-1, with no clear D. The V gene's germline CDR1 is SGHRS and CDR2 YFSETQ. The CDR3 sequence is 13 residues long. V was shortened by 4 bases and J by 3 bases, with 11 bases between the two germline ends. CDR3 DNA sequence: TGCGCCAGCAGCCTAGACGGGTACTACGAGCAGTACTTC. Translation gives CASSLDGYYEQYF.

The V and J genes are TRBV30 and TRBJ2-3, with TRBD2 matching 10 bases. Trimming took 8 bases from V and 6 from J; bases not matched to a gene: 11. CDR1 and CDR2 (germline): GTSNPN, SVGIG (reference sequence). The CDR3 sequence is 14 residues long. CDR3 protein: CAEESSGGSDTQYF. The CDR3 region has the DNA TGTGCCGAAGAATCTAGCGGGGGCTCCGATACGCAGTATTTT.